The clone carrying this T cell receptor beta chain was observed at least ten times. Its antigen is unidentified. V shed 5 bases and J 3 bases; nucleotides not matched to a gene: 2. The CDR3 totals 13 residues. The data originate from a study of T cell repertoires in cytomegalovirus infection. TCRdb called the reads again in MiXCR, with one record for every CDR3 protein. The sample consists of some 320,000 distinct CDR3 sequences, approximately 9.5% of them appearing once. General study findings and limits: Adding up the frequency of public TCR beta families identified people who carried CMV plus the relevant HLA.

What was sequenced was PBMCs. This chain joins TRBV12-3 or TRBV12-4 and TRBJ1-2; 8 bases line up with TRBD1. This sequence originates from a human donor in good health (CMV status not recorded). Some clones in this sample may be carry-over from other donors' samples. The CDR3 sequence: CASSPGGDYGYTF. The CDR3 region has the DNA TGTGCCAGCAGTCCAGGGGGCGACTATGGCTACACCTTC.